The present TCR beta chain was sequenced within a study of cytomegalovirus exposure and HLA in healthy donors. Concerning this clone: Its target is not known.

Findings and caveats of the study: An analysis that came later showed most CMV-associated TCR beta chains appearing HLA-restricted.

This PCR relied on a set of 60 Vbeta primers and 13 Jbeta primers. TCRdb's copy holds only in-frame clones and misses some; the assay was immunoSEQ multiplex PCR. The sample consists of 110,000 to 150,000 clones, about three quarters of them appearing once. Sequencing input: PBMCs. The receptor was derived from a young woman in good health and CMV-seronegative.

CDR3 loop: CASSQVGGINNQPQHF. CDR3 nucleotide sequence: TGTGCCAGCAGCCAAGTGGGAGGGATAAACAATCAGCCCCAGCATTTT. The chain carries TRBV4-2 and TRBJ1-5, with D hard to call. This CDR3 has 16 residues. V lost 1 base to trimming and J lost 3 bases, with 13 bases between them. Germline V gives CDR1 LGHNA, CDR2 YNFKEQ.